The present T cell receptor beta chain was sequenced within a study of cytomegalovirus exposure and HLA in healthy donors. The study, taken as a whole, reports: The study found most TCR sequences rare, yet found some public TCRs in many donors. In a later analysis, TCR beta V- and J-gene trimming showed a link to a missense DCLRE1C variant. Other equally common chains were less clonally expanded than HLA-associated TCR beta chains, a later analysis showed.

PCR primers comprised 60 Vbeta and 13 Jbeta primers. Clones were sequenced by immunoSEQ multiplex PCR, and TCRdb holds only the in-frame ones, with some missing. The sample carries approximately 160,000 clones, over 75% recorded once. Concerning this clone itself: Its antigen is unidentified.

The CDR3 has 16 residues. V lost 2 bases to trimming and J lost 0 bases; unmatched junction nucleotides: 5. Germline V lookup: CDR1 SGDLS, CDR2 YYNGEE. The genes are TRBV9 and TRBJ2-1, with TRBD2 matching over 7 bases. The sample comprised PBMCs. The clonotype originates from a young woman in good health and CMV-seronegative. This chain's CDR3 is CASSVQAGRSYNEQFF. The CDR3 bases are TGTGCCAGCAGCGTTCAAGCGGGACGCTCCTACAATGAGCAGTTCTTC.